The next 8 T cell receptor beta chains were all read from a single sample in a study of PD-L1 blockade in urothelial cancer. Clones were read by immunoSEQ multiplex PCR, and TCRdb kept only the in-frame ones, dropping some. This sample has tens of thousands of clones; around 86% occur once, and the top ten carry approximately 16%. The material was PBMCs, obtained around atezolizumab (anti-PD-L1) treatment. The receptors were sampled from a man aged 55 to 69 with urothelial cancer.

The CDR3 bases are TGTGCCAGCAGTTTACCCACAGGGGGCGGCAATCAGCCCCAGCATTTT. Protein: CASSLPTGGGNQPQHF. This chain joins TRBV28 and TRBJ1-5; 9 bases fit TRBD1. Germline-derived CDR1 and CDR2 are MDHEN and SYDVKM. The CDR3 runs to 16 residues. The V segment lost 2 bases and the J segment 2 bases; nucleotides outside the gene matches: 4.

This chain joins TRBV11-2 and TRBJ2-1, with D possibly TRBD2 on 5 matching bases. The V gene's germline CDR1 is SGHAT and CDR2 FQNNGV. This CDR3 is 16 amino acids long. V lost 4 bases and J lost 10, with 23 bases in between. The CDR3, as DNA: TGTGCCAGCAGCTCAATTCAATGGCAGCGGATGGGCGAGCAGTTCTTC. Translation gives CASSSIQWQRMGEQFF.

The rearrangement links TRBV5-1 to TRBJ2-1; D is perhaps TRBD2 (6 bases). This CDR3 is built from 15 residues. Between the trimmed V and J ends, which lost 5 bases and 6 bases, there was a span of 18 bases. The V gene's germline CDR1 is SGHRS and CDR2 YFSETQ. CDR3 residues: CASSSSGLQVNEQFF. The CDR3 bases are TGCGCCAGCAGTTCGTCGGGACTGCAGGTCAATGAGCAGTTCTTC. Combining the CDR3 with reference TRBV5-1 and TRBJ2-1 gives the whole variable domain KAGVTQTPRYLIKTRGQQVTLSCSPISGHRSVSWYQQTPGQGLQFLFEYFSETQRNKGNFPGRFSGRQFSNSRSEMNVSTLELGDSALYLCASSSSGLQVNEQFFGPGTRLTVL.

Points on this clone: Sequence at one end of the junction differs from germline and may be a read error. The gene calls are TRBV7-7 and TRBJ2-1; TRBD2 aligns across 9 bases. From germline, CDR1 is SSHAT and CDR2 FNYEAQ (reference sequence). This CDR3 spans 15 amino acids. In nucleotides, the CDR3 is TGTGCTAGCAGCTTAGGTCTAGCGGGGACCAATGAGCAGTTCTTC. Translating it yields CASSLGLAGTNEQFF.

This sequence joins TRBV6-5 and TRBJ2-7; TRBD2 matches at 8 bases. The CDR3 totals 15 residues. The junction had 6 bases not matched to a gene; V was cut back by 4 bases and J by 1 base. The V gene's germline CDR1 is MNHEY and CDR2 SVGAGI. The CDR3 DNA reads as TGTGCCAGCAGTTCCCCCGGGGGGGCTTCCTACGAGCAGTACTTC. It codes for CASSSPGGASYEQYF.

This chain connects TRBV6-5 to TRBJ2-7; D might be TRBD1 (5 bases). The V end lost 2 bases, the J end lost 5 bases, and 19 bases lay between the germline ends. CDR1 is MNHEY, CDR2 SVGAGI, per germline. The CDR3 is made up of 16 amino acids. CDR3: CASSYGHLLGVNEQYF. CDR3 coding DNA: TGTGCCAGCAGTTACGGACACCTCCTAGGGGTCAACGAGCAGTACTTC.

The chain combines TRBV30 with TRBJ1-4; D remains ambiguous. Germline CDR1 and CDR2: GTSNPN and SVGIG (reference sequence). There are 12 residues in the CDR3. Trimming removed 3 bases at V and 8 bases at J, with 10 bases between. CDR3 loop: CAWSLNSEKLFF. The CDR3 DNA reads TGTGCCTGGAGCCTCAACTCGGAAAAACTGTTTTTT.

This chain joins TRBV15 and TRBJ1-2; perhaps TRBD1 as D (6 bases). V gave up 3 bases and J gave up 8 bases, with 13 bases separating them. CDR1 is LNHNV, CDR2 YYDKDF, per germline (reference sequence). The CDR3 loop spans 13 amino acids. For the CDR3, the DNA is TGTGCCACCAGCAGGGCTTCAGGGACAGGCTACACCTTC. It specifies CATSRASGTGYTF. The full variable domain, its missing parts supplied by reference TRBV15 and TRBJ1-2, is DAMVIQNPRYQVTQFGKPVTLSCSQTLNHNVMYWYQQKSSQAPKLLFHYYDKDFNNEADTPDNFQSRRPNTSFCFLDIRSPGLGDTAMYLCATSRASGTGYTFGSGTRLTVV.